A single sample is the source of the 19 T cell receptor beta chains below, sequenced in a study of CD8+CD57+ T cells in acquired aplastic anemia. CD8+CD57+ cell expansion had been shown by flow cytometry in patients chosen for sequencing. TCR beta VDJ and CDR3 were profiled, and genomic DNA was the template. TCRdb re-analysed the reads in MiXCR, keeping a single row per CDR3 protein. The sample includes under 200,000 distinct CDR3 sequences, less than 50% of them seen just once. The specimen sequenced was sorted CD4+, CD8+, or CD8+CD57+ T cells (not recorded which) from PBMCs. The receptors were sampled from a human donor with aplastic anemia.

This clonotype was counted at least ten times. The chain combines TRBV13 with TRBJ1-5; D not resolved. The CDR3 totals 14 residues. The germline gives CDR1 PRHDT, CDR2 FYEKMQ (reference sequence). Trimming took 2 bases from V and 3 from J, leaving 8 bases between them. CDR3 DNA sequence: TGTGCCAGCAGCTTAAGCCAACACAATCAGCCCCAGCATTTT. Its protein is CASSLSQHNQPQHF. Complete variable domain (other parts from reference TRBV13 and TRBJ1-5): AAGVIQSPRHLIKEKRETATLKCYPIPRHDTVYWYQQGPGQDPQFLISFYEKMQSDKGSIPDRFSAQQFSDYHSELNMSSLELGDSALYFCASSLSQHNQPQHFGDGTRLSIL.

This chain connects TRBV4-1 to TRBJ1-2; unclear D gene. V gave up 0 bases and J gave up 4 bases, with 6 bases separating them. CDR1 and CDR2 from the germline V gene are MGHRA and YSYEKL. The CDR3 has 13 amino acids. The CDR3 DNA follows: TGCGCCAGCAGCCAAGATTTGGCCTATGGCTACACCTTC. Its protein product is CASSQDLAYGYTF.

In its sample, this clonotype was seen many times. The chain is built from TRBV19 and TRBJ1-1, with no clear D. Germline CDR1 LNHDA, CDR2 SQIVND (reference sequence). Trimming took off 3 bases at V and 1 base at J, with 12 bases between the two ends. The CDR3 is made up of 15 amino acids. The CDR3 here is CASSIRGRWNTEAFF. The DNA for the CDR3 is TGTGCCAGTAGTATCAGAGGGAGGTGGAACACTGAAGCTTTCTTT.

This clonotype was detected many times. This chain links TRBV14 with TRBJ2-5; possibly TRBD2 for D (6 bases). In germline, CDR1 is SGHDN, CDR2 FVKESK. This CDR3 has 16 amino acids. The V end lost 4 bases, the J end lost 4 bases, and 19 bases lay between the germline ends. In DNA form, the CDR3 reads TGTGCCAGCAGCCCCGTGGGGGGAGCTCTCATAGAGACCCAGTACTTC. Its translation is CASSPVGGALIETQYF.

Ten or more counts support this clonotype. The CDR3 here is CASSQGTGYNSPLHF. The CDR3 region has the DNA TGCGCCAGCAGCCAAGGGACAGGTTATAATTCACCCCTCCACTTT. The chain is built from TRBV4-3 and TRBJ1-6; 7 bases fit TRBD1. Germline CDR1 and CDR2: LGHNA and YSLEER. V was clipped by 1 base and J by 4 bases; unmatched bases: 1. The CDR3 runs to 15 residues.

V gene TRBV7-7 combines with J gene TRBJ2-5; possible D gene TRBD1, 6 bases. The CDR3 contains 14 residues. Germline V gene data show CDR1 as SSHAT and CDR2 as FNYEAQ (reference sequence). V was clipped by 5 bases and J by 2 bases, with 12 bases between them. The CDR3 coding sequence is TGTGCCAGCAGCCTACAGGGTGGGCAAGAGACCCAGTACTTC. Translated: CASSLQGGQETQYF.

Ten or more counts support this clonotype. The chain links TRBV6-2 or TRBV6-3 to TRBJ2-3; TRBD1 aligns across 10 bases. The germline V gene has CDR1 MNHEY and CDR2 SVGEGT. Unmatched junction bases numbered 4, after V lost 6 bases and J lost 4 bases. CDR3 length equals 14 residues. The CDR3 sequence is CASSYGQGADTQYF. CDR3 in DNA: TGTGCCAGCAGCTATGGACAGGGGGCAGATACGCAGTATTTT.

This clonotype has ten or more counts. This rearrangement joins TRBV10-3 to TRBJ2-3; TRBD2 matches 9 bases. The CDR3 spans 15 residues. The germline gives CDR1 ENHRY, CDR2 SYGVKD. J lost 2 bases, V lost 10 bases, and 10 bases had no gene match. This CDR3 is CATNAGTSYTDTQYF. The DNA for the CDR3 is TGTGCCACCAATGCCGGGACTAGCTACACAGATACGCAGTATTTT.

About this clonotype itself: Just one base apart from a much larger clone, this may be a read error. Because the CDR3 is missing its conserved closing phenylalanine or tryptophan, this is likely a read error. The chain links TRBV6-5 to TRBJ2-3; D remains unclear. This CDR3 has 15 residues. The ends were cut back, 0 bases at V and 2 bases at J, with 9 bases in the middle. Germline-derived CDR1 and CDR2 are MNHEY and SVGAGI. In nucleotides, the CDR3 is TGTGCCAGCAGTTACTCGACGCATTCCACAGATACGCAGTATTCT. It encodes CASSYSTHSTDTQYS.

The rearrangement uses TRBV5-4 and TRBJ1-2; D not certain. V shed 6 bases and J shed 12 bases, with 21 bases lying between them. Germline V gene sequence: CDR1 SGHNT, CDR2 YYREEE (reference sequence). The CDR3 runs to 13 residues. The CDR3 region is CASKGPGSSDDTF. The CDR3 DNA sequence: TGTGCCAGCAAAGGACCGGGATCCTCGGATGACACCTTC.

This clonotype was counted once. This chain links TRBV15 with TRBJ1-3; D gene unclear. Germline CDR1 and CDR2: LNHNV and YYDKDF (reference sequence). Trimming removed 1 base at V and 2 bases at J, with 3 bases between. CDR3 length: 13 residues. The CDR3: CATSRGPGNTIYF. The CDR3 DNA sequence: TGTGCCACCAGCAGAGGTCCTGGAAACACCATATATTTT.

This clonotype was counted ten times or more. The rearrangement joins TRBV13 to TRBJ2-5; 8 bases are a match to TRBD1. With V trimmed by 1 base and J by 4 bases, 5 bases remained unmatched. The CDR3 covers 15 residues. Germline V gene data show CDR1 as PRHDT and CDR2 as FYEKMQ (reference sequence). CDR3 DNA: TGTGCCAGCAGCTTAGAGGGCAGGGGGCTAGAGACCCAGTACTTC. Amino acids: CASSLEGRGLETQYF.

The V and J genes are TRBV24-1 and TRBJ2-5; D ambiguous. The CDR3 is 13 residues long. V lost 9 bases and J lost 0, with 10 bases in between. Germline-derived CDR1 and CDR2 are KGHDR and SFDVKD. CDR3 sequence reads: CATGVRNQETQYF. The CDR3 bases are TGTGCCACCGGGGTACGGAACCAAGAGACCCAGTACTTC.

This clonotype has at least ten counts. The chain links TRBV19 to TRBJ2-7; 10 bases align to TRBD1. Germline V gene sequence: CDR1 LNHDA, CDR2 SQIVND (reference sequence). The junction had 8 bases not matched to a gene; V was cut back by 5 bases and J by 4 bases. This CDR3 is 15 amino acids long. The CDR3 is CASSSPTGGEYEQYF. CDR3 in DNA: TGTGCCAGTAGTTCCCCGACAGGGGGCGAATACGAGCAGTACTTC.

This clonotype was seen at least ten times. The chain joins TRBV7-3 to TRBJ2-1; TRBD1 matches 7 bases. Trimming cost V 5 bases and J 6 bases; bases outside gene matches: 4. CDR3 length: 13 amino acids. CDR1 is SGHTA, CDR2 FQGTGA, per germline. Here the CDR3 reads CASSQGGSNEQFF. CDR3 DNA: TGTGCCAGCAGCCAAGGGGGCTCCAATGAGCAGTTCTTC. Full variable domain (remainder filled in from reference TRBV7-3 and TRBJ2-1): GAGVSQTPSNKVTEKGKYVELRCDPISGHTALYWYRQSLGQGPEFLIYFQGTGAADDSGLPNDRFFAVRPEGSVSTLKIQRTERGDSAVYLCASSQGGSNEQFFGPGTRLTVL.

Ten or more counts support this clonotype. This rearrangement joins TRBV11-2 to TRBJ2-1, with TRBD2 identical over 15 bases. This CDR3 has 18 amino acids. CDR1 is SGHAT and CDR2 is FQNNGV in the germline V gene. Germline trimming cut 5 bases from V and 7 bases from J; bases unmatched to any gene: 12. CDR3 sequence reads: CASSPAGLAGGPLNEQFF. For the CDR3, the DNA is TGTGCCAGCAGCCCGGCAGGACTAGCGGGAGGGCCTCTGAATGAGCAGTTCTTC.

This chain uses TRBV7-2 with TRBJ2-1, with a possible D match to TRBD1 (5 bases). CDR1 and CDR2 (germline): SGHTA, FQGNSA. The CDR3 covers 18 residues. V lost 3 bases to trimming and J lost 2 bases, with 20 bases between them. Here the CDR3 reads CASSFATGSTLTYNEQFF. The CDR3 DNA is TGTGCCAGCAGCTTTGCAACAGGTTCCACCCTAACCTACAATGAGCAGTTCTTC. The entire variable domain, with the rest obtained from reference TRBV7-2 and TRBJ2-1, is as follows: GAGVSQSPSNKVTEKGKDVELRCDPISGHTALYWYRQSLGQGLEFLIYFQGNSAPDKSGLPSDRFSAERTGGSVSTLTIQRTQQEDSAVYLCASSFATGSTLTYNEQFFGPGTRLTVL.

This clonotype was counted ten times or more. The chain carries TRBV4-1 and TRBJ2-7; the match to TRBD1 covers 7 bases. This CDR3 region has 16 residues. In germline, CDR1 is MGHRA, CDR2 YSYEKL. The V and J ends lost 1 base and 2 bases, in that order; junction bases with no gene match: 8. The CDR3 DNA is TGCGCCAGCAGCCAAGCCCTGGGGACAGTACCCTACGAGCAGTACTTC. Translated, it gives CASSQALGTVPYEQYF.

This chain uses TRBV10-3 with TRBJ1-3; D not certain. V was cut by 3 bases and J by 0 bases, with 12 bases left in between. The CDR3 has 16 amino acids. The germline V gene encodes CDR1 ENHRY and CDR2 SYGVKD. This CDR3 reads CAISDSGRPSGNTIYF. The CDR3 DNA sequence: TGTGCCATCAGTGATTCCGGACGGCCCTCTGGAAACACCATATATTTT.